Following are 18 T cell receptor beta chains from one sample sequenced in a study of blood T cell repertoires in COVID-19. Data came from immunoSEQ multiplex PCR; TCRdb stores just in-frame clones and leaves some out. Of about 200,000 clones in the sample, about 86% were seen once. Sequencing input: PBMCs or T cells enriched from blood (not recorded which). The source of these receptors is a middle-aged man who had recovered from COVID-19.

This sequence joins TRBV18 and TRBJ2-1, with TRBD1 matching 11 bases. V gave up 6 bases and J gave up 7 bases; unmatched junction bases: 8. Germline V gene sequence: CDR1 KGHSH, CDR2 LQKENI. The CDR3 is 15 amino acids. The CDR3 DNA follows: TGTGCCAGCTCCCGCGGACAGGGGGCGGTGAATGAGCAGTTCTTC. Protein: CASSRGQGAVNEQFF.

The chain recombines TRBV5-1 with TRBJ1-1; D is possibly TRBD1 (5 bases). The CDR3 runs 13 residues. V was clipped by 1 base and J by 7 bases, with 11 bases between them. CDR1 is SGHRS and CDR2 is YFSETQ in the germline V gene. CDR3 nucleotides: TGCGCCAGCAGCTTGACAGGTCCTGATGAAGCTTTCTTT. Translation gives CASSLTGPDEAFF.

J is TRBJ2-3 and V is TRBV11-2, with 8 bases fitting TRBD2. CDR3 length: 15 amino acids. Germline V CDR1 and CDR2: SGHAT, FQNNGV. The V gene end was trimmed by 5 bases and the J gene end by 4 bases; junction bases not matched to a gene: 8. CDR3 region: CASSHYGGGPDTQYF. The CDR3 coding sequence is TGTGCCAGCAGCCACTACGGGGGGGGCCCAGATACGCAGTATTTT.

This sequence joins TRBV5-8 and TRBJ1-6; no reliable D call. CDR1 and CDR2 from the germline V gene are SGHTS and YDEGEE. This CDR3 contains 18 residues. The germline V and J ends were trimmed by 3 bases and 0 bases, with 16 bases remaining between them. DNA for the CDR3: TGTGCCAGCAGCTCAACTTTTCAGTGGAGCTCCTATAATTCACCCCTCCACTTT. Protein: CASSSTFQWSSYNSPLHF.

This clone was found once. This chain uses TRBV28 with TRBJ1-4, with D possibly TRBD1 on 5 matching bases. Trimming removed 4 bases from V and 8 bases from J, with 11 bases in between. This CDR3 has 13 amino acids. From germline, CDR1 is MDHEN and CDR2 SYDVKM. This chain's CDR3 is CASSWTSGEKLFF. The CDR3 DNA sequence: TGTGCCAGCAGTTGGACGTCAGGGGAAAAACTGTTTTTT.

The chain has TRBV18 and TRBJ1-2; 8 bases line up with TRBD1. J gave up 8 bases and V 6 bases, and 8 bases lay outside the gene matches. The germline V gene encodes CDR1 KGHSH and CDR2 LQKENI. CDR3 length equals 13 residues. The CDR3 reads CASSQDRANGYTF. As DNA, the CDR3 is TGTGCCAGCTCGCAGGACAGGGCTAACGGCTACACCTTC.

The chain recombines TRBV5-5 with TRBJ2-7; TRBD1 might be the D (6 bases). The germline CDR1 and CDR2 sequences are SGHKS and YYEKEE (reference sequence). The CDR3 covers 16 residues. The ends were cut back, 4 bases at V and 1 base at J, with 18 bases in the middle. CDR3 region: CASSLTFGQFSYEQYF. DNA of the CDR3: TGTGCCAGCAGCCTCACTTTCGGACAGTTTTCCTACGAGCAGTACTTC.

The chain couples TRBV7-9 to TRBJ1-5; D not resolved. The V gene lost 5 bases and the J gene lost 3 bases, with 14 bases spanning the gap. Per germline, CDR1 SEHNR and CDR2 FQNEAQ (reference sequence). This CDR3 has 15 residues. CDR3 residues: CASSATPEYNQPQHF. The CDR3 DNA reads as TGTGCCAGCAGCGCCACCCCCGAGTACAATCAGCCCCAGCATTTT.

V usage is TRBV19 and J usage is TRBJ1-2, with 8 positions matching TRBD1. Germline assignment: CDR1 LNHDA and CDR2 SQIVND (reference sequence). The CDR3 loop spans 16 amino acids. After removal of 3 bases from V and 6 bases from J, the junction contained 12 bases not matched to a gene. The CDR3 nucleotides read TGTGCCAGTAGTATTAAATTAGGACAGGGAACGAATGGCTACACCTTC. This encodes CASSIKLGQGTNGYTF. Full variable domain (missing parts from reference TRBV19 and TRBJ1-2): DGGITQSPKYLFRKEGQNVTLSCEQNLNHDAMYWYRQDPGQGLRLIYYSQIVNDFQKGDIAEGYSVSREKKESFPLTVTSAQKNPTAFYLCASSIKLGQGTNGYTFGSGTRLTVV.

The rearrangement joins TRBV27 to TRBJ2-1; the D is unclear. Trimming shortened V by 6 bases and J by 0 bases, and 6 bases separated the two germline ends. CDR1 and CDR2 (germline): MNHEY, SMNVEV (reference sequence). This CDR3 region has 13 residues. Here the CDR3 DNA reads TGTGCCAGCAGCCTAAGCTCCTACAATGAGCAGTTCTTC. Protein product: CASSLSSYNEQFF.

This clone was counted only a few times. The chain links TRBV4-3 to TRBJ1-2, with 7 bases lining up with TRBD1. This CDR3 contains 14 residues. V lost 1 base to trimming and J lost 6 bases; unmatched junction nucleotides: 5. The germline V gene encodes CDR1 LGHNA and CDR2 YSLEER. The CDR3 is CASSQATGRNGYTF. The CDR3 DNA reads TGCGCCAGCAGCCAAGCGACAGGGAGGAATGGCTACACCTTC.

The CDR3 nucleotides read TGTGCCAGCAGAAAGGACAGACTCTATGGCTACACCTTC. Its protein is CASRKDRLYGYTF. The chain links TRBV2 to TRBJ1-2, with TRBD1 as a possible D gene (6 bases). The CDR3 length is 13 residues. CDR1 SNHLY and CDR2 FYNNEI come from the germline V gene. With 6 bases removed from V and 4 bases from J, the gap between germline ends came to 12 bases.

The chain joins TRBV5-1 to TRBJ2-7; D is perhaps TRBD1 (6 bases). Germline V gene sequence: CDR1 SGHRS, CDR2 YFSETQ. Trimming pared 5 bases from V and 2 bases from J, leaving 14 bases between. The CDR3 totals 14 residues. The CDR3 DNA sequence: TGCGCCAGCAGTGCAGGACAGACCACCTACGAGCAGTACTTC. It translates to CASSAGQTTYEQYF.

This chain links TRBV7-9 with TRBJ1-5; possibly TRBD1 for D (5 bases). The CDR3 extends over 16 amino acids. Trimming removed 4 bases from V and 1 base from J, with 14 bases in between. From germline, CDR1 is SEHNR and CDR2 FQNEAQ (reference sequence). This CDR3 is CASSSGTSESNQPQHF. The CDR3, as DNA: TGTGCCAGCAGCTCCGGGACTTCAGAGAGCAATCAGCCCCAGCATTTT.

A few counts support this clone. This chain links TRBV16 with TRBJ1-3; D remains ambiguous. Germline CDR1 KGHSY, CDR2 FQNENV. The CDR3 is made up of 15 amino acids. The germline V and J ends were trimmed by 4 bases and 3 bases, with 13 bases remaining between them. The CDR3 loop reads CASSPTSAGGNTIYF. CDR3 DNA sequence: TGTGCCAGCAGCCCAACCTCGGCAGGTGGAAACACCATATATTTT.

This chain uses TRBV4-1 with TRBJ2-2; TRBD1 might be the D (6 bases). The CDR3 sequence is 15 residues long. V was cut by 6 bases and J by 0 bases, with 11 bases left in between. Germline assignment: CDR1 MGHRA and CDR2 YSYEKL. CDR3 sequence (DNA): TGCGCCAGCAGTCGGGACATCACGAACACCGGGGAGCTGTTTTTT. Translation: CASSRDITNTGELFF.

The CDR3 DNA reads TGTGCCAGCTCACGGGACAGGGCCGGCACTGAAGCTTTCTTT. Encoded protein: CASSRDRAGTEAFF. The chain carries TRBV18 and TRBJ1-1, with 9 positions matching TRBD1. The germline CDR1 and CDR2 sequences are KGHSH and LQKENI. The CDR3 covers 14 residues. With 4 bases clipped from V and 4 bases from J, the junction kept 4 bases outside the gene matches.

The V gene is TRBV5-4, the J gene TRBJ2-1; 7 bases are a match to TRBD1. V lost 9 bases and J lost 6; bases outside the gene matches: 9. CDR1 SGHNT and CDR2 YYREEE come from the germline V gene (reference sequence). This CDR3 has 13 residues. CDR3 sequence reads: CATSGTESNEQFF. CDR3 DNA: TGTGCCACCAGTGGGACAGAAAGCAATGAGCAGTTCTTC.